This T cell receptor beta chain was identified in a study of blood T cell repertoires in COVID-19. Across the whole study: Samples of COVID-19 (acute and convalescent) were obtained from the United States, Italy and Spain. Nucleic acid was either cDNA or gDNA, and it came from T cells, B-cell-depleted T cells, or PBMCs.

Original analysis: Amplification of reference gene primers was used by the study to estimate nucleated cell counts. Libraries were prepared by immunoSEQ multiplex PCR; TCRdb keeps only in-frame clonotypes and omits some of them. V and J calls and clone size are given by that table; D and trimming were obtained from the DNA. The sample records 250,000 to 300,000 clones, around 90% being singletons. The CDR3 length is 14 residues. V dropped 5 bases and J dropped 7 bases, with 14 bases sitting between them. Germline V gives CDR1 LNHDA, CDR2 SQIVND (reference sequence). The receptor was isolated from a woman between 45 and 65 years old who had recovered from COVID-19. The chain has TRBV19 and TRBJ1-4; possibly TRBD1 for D (6 bases). The sequenced material came from peripheral blood. The DNA for the CDR3 is TGTGCCAGTAGTTCGTGGAGGGGGGGTGAAAAACTGTTTTTT. It codes for CASSSWRGGEKLFF.